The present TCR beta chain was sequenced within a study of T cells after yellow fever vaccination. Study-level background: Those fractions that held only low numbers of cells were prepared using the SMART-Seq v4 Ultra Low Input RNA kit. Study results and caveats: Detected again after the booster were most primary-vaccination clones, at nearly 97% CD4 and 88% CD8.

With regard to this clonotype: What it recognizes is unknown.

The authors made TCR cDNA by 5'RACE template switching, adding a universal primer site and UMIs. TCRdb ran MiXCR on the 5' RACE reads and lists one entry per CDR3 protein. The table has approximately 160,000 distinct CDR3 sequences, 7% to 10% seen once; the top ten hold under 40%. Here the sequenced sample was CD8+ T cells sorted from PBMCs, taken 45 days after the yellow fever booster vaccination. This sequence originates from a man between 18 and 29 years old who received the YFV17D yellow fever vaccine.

CDR3 protein: CAAGVTEAFF. For the CDR3, the DNA is TGTGCCGCGGGGGTCACTGAAGCTTTCTTT. This rearrangement joins TRBV6-5 to TRBJ1-1, with a possible D match to TRBD1 (5 bases). The CDR3 has 10 amino acids. Germline V gene sequence: CDR1 MNHEY, CDR2 SVGAGI. The germline V and J ends were trimmed by 11 bases and 4 bases, with 8 bases remaining between them.